What follows describes a single T cell receptor (beta chain). Germline V gene data show CDR1 as SGHRS and CDR2 as YFSETQ. The CDR3 has 14 residues. Germline trimming cut 8 bases from V and 3 bases from J; bases unmatched to any gene: 6. These data come from a study of T cell responses to AZD1222 COVID-19 vaccine. Some clones are missing from TCRdb's copy, which holds only in-frame ones; the method was immunoSEQ multiplex PCR. The data show 100,000 to 150,000 clones, with about 90% seen just once and 1.1% held by the top ten. This specimen was peripheral blood, taken on day 0 of AZD1222 vaccination. The chain combines TRBV5-1 with TRBJ2-1; 9 bases align to TRBD2. The receptor was derived from an adult in good health. Here the CDR3 DNA reads TGCGCCAGTACCCTAGCGGGACTCTACAATGAGCAGTTCTTC. This translates into CASTLAGLYNEQFF. The variable domain in full, completed from reference TRBV5-1 and TRBJ2-1, reads KAGVTQTPRYLIKTRGQQVTLSCSPISGHRSVSWYQQTPGQGLQFLFEYFSETQRNKGNFPGRFSGRQFSNSRSEMNVSTLELGDSALYLCASTLAGLYNEQFFGPGTRLTVL.